This T cell receptor beta chain was found in a study of breast tumors, draining lymph nodes, adjacent tissues. This clonotype showed up many times. The germline V gene has CDR1 WSHSY and CDR2 SAAADI. CDR3 length: 13 residues. V was pared by 4 bases and J by 4 bases, with 3 bases of the junction left unmatched. Via MiXCR, TCRdb re-called the multiplex PCR reads, giving one row per CDR3 protein. The table includes 150,000 to 200,000 distinct CDR3 sequences, 30% to 35% detected once. Breast cancer patients provided tissue from their axillary draining lymph nodes. This TCR was sampled from a female donor with breast cancer. Some clones in this sample may be carry-over from other donors' samples. The sequenced sample was axillary lymph node tissue. The V call is TRBV10-2, the J call TRBJ1-2, with 7 bases fitting TRBD1. CDR3: CASSGGQVYGYTF. In DNA form, the CDR3 reads TGCGCCAGCAGTGGCGGACAGGTCTATGGCTACACCTTC.